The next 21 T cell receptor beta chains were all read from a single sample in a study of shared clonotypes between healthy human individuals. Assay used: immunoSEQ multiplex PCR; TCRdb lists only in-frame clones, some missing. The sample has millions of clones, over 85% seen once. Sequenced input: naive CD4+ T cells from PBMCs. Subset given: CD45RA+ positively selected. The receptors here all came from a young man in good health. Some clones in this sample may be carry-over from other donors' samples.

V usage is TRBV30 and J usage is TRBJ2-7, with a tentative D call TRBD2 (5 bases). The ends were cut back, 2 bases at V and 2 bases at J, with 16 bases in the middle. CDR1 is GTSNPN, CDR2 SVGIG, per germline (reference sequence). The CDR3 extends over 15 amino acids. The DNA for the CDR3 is TGTGCCTGGAGTACCGGGGTTTCTCCCGCCTACGAGCAGTACTTC. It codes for CAWSTGVSPAYEQYF.

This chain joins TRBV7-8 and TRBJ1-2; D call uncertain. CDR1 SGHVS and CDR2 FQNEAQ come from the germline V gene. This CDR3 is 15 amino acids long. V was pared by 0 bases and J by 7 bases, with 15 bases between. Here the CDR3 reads CASSLAKGLSSGYTF. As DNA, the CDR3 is TGTGCCAGCAGCTTAGCAAAAGGACTGAGCAGTGGCTACACCTTC.

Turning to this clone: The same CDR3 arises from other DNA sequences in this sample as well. For the CDR3, the DNA is TGCAGTGCCCCTAGAGGAAATGAGCAGTTCTTC. This translates into CSAPRGNEQFF. This chain uses TRBV20-1 with TRBJ2-1; D unclear. The CDR3 extends over 11 amino acids. Germline CDR1 and CDR2: DFQATT and SNEGSKA (reference sequence). V was trimmed by 6 bases and J by 7 bases, leaving 10 bases between them.

Here the CDR3 reads CASSSNGQGAYEQYF. CDR3 in DNA: TGCGCCAGCAGCTCTAATGGACAGGGGGCCTACGAGCAGTACTTC. The chain recombines TRBV5-1 with TRBJ2-7; TRBD1 matches at 10 bases. Germline CDR1 and CDR2: SGHRS and YFSETQ. The CDR3 contains 15 residues. Losses at the gene ends were 3 bases for V and 2 bases for J; bases not matched to a gene: 5.

The CDR3 DNA sequence: TGTGCCAGCAGTAGCCGGGACAGCTATGGCTACACCTTC. Translating gives CASSSRDSYGYTF. The gene calls are TRBV7-9 and TRBJ1-2; 7 bases are shared with TRBD1. The V gene's germline CDR1 is SEHNR and CDR2 FQNEAQ (reference sequence). The CDR3 length is 13 residues. V lost 6 bases and J lost 4; bases outside the gene matches: 5. The whole variable domain, remainder taken from reference TRBV7-9 and TRBJ1-2, is DTGVSQNPRHKITKRGQNVTFRCDPISEHNRLYWYRQTLGQGPEFLTYFQNEAQLEKSRLLSDRFSAERPKGSFSTLEIQRTEQGDSAMYLCASSSRDSYGYTFGSGTRLTVV.

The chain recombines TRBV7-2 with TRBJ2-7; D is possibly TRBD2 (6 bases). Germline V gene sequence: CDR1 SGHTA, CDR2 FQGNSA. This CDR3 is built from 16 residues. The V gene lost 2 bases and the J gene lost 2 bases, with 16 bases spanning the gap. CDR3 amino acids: CASSLYGGGTAYEQYF. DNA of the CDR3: TGTGCCAGCAGCTTATACGGCGGCGGGACGGCCTACGAGCAGTACTTC. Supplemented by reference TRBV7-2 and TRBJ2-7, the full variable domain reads GAGVSQSPSNKVTEKGKDVELRCDPISGHTALYWYRQSLGQGLEFLIYFQGNSAPDKSGLPSDRFSAERTGGSVSTLTIQRTQQEDSAVYLCASSLYGGGTAYEQYFGPGTRLTVT.

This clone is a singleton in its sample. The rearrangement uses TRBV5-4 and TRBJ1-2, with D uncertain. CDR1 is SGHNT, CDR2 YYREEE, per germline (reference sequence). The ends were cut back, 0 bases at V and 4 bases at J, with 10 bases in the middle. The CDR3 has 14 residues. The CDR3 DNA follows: TGTGCCAGCAGCTTGGTACAGATCGGCTATGGCTACACCTTC. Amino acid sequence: CASSLVQIGYGYTF.

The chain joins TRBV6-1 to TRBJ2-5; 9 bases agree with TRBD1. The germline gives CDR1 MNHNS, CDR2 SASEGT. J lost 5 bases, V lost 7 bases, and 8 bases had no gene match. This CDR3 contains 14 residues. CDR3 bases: TGTGCCAGCAACGCGGGACAGGGAAGGGAGACCCAGTACTTC. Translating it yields CASNAGQGRETQYF.

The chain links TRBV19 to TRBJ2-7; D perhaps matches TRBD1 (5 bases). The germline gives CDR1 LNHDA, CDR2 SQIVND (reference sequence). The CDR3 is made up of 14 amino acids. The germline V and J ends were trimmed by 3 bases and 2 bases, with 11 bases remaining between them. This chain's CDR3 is CASSMGRYTYEQYF. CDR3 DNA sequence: TGTGCCAGTAGTATGGGGCGATACACCTACGAGCAGTACTTC.

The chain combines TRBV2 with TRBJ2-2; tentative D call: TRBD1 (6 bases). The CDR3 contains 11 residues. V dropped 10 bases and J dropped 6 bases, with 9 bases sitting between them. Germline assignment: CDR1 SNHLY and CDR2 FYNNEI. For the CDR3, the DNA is TGTGCCACGTACAGGGCCGGGGAGCTGTTTTTT. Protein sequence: CATYRAGELFF.

CDR3 in DNA: TGTGCCAGCAGCTTAAGGCTAGCGGCCTACGAGCAGTACTTC. Amino acids: CASSLRLAAYEQYF. The chain couples TRBV11-2 to TRBJ2-7; TRBD2 aligns across 7 bases. CDR3 size: 14 residues. Trimming took 2 bases from V and 2 from J; bases not matched to a gene: 3. Germline CDR1 SGHAT, CDR2 FQNNGV.

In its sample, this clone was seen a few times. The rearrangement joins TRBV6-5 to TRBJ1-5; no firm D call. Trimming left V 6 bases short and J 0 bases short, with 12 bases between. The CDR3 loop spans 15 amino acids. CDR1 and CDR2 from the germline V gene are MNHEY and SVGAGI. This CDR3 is CASRPRFGSNQPQHF. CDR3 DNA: TGTGCCAGCAGACCGCGTTTTGGTAGCAATCAGCCCCAGCATTTT.

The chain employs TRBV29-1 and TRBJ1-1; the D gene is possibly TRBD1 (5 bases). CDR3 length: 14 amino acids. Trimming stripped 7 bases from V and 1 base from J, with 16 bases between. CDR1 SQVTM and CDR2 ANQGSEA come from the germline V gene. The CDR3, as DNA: TGCAGCGCCGTAAGACAGACCCCGAACACTGAAGCTTTCTTT. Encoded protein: CSAVRQTPNTEAFF.

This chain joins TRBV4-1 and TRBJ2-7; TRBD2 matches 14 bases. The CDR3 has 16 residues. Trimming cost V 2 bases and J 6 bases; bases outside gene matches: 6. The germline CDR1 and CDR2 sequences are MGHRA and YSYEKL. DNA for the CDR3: TGCGCCAGCAGCCAAACCGGGACTAGCGGGAGCGGCGAGCAGTACTTC. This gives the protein CASSQTGTSGSGEQYF.

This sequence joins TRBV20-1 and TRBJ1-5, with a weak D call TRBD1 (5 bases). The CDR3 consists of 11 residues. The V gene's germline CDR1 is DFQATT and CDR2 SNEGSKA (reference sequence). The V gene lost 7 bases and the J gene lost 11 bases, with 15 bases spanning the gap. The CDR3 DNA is TGCAGTGGCCTGGAGGGAGGGGCCCAGCATTTT. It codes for CSGLEGGAQHF.

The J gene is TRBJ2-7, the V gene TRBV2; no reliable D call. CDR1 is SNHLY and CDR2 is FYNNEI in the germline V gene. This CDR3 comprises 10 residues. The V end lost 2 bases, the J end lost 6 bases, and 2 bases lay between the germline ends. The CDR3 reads CASSELEQYF. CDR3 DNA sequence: TGTGCCAGCAGTGAACTCGAGCAGTACTTC.

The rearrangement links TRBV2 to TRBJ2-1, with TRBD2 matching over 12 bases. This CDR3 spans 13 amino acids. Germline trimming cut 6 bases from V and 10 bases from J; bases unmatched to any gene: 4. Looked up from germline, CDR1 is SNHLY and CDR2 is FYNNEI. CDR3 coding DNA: TGTGCCAGCAGCAATGGACTAGCGGGGGAGCAGTTCTTC. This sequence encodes CASSNGLAGEQFF.

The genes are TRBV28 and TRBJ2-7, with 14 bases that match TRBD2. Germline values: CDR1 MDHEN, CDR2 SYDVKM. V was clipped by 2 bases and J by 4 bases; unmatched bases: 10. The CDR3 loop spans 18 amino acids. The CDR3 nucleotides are TGTGCCAGCAGTTTACCTCGACTAGCGGGAGGGCCAAGGTACGAGCAGTACTTC. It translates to CASSLPRLAGGPRYEQYF.

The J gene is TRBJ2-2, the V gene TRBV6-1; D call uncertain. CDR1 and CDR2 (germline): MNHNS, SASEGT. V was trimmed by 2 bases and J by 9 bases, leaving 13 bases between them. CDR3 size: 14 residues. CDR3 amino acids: CASSESGNRRELFF. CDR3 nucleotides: TGTGCCAGCAGTGAATCAGGAAATCGTAGGGAGCTGTTTTTT.

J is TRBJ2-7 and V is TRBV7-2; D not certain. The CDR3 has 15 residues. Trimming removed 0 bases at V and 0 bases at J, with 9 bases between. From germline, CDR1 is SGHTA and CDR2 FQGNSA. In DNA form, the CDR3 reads TGTGCCAGCAGCTTAGCGACCCTCCTCTCCTACGAGCAGTACTTC. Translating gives CASSLATLLSYEQYF.

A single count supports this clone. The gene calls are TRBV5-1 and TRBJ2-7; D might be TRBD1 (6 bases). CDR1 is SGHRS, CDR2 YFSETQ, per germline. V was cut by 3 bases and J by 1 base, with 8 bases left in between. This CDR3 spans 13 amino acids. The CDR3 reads CASSSGVSYEQYF. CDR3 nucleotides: TGCGCCAGCAGCTCAGGGGTTTCCTACGAGCAGTACTTC. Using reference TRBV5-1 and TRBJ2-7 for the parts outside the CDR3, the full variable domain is KAGVTQTPRYLIKTRGQQVTLSCSPISGHRSVSWYQQTPGQGLQFLFEYFSETQRNKGNFPGRFSGRQFSNSRSEMNVSTLELGDSALYLCASSSGVSYEQYFGPGTRLTVT.